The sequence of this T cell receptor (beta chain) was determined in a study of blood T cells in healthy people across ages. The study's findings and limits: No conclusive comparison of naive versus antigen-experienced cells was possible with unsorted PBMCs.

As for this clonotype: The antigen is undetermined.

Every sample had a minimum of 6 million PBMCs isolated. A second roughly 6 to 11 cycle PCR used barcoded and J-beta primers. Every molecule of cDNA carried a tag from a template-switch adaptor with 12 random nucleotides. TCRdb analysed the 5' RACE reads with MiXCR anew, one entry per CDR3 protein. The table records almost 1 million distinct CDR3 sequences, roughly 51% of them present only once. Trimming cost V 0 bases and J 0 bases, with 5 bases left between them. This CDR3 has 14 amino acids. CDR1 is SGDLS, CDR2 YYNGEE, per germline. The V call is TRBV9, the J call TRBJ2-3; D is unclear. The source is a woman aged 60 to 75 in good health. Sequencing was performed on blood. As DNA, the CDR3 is TGTGCCAGCAGCGTAGCTCTCAGCACAGATACGCAGTATTTT. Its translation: CASSVALSTDTQYF.